The 22 T cell receptor beta chains below were found in one sample sequenced in a study of CD4 T cell repertoires in COVID-19 (dated by TCRdb to about 2021). Libraries were constructed by the immunoSEQ multiplex PCR assay. TCRdb stores this immuneACCESS table with in-frame sequences only. Part of the clones is absent; in the studies checked, under half of the shortfall reflects unresolved V genes, and no reason is known for the rest. The sample includes around 22,000 clones, with around nine tenths observed a single time. In total, the top ten clones hold around 0.5% of the sample. Memory T cell samples that were not cultured were sequenced immediately after ex vivo isolation. The specimen was central memory CD4+ T cells from blood, collected before the COVID-19 pandemic. This specimen's cell subset or site label, per the study, means: CD4+ T central memory cells. Receptors were obtained from a human donor who had COVID-19.

The V gene is TRBV6-1, the J gene TRBJ1-2, with no clear D. This CDR3 region has 15 residues. V was shortened by 2 bases and J by 3 bases, with 13 bases between the two germline ends. Looked up from germline, CDR1 is MNHNS and CDR2 is SASEGT. CDR3 in DNA: TGTGCCAGCAGTGAACGGGGAGGGCAGGACTATGGCTACACCTTC. This encodes CASSERGGQDYGYTF.

This clone was seen a handful of times. The chain has TRBV7-8 and TRBJ1-2, with 9 bases identical to TRBD1. This CDR3 contains 14 residues. CDR1 is SGHVS and CDR2 is FQNEAQ in the germline V gene. Trimming at V came to 5 bases and at J to 6 bases, leaving 7 bases not matched to a gene. The CDR3: CASSPRTGVHGYTF. The CDR3 DNA sequence: TGTGCCAGCAGCCCTAGGACAGGGGTGCATGGCTACACCTTC.

The CDR3: CASSLGAAGGITGELFF. The CDR3 DNA sequence: TGTGCCAGCAGCTTGGGGGCGGCAGGGGGGATCACCGGGGAGCTGTTTTTT. The chain is built from TRBV5-4 and TRBJ2-2, with D perhaps matching TRBD1 (7 bases). The CDR3 length is 17 residues. The V end lost 0 bases, the J end lost 4 bases, and 16 bases lay between the germline ends. Germline CDR1 reads SGHNT; CDR2 reads YYREEE (reference sequence).

This chain uses TRBV10-3 with TRBJ1-4; D might be TRBD1 (5 bases). Germline assignment: CDR1 ENHRY and CDR2 SYGVKD. V lost 4 bases and J lost 2, with 8 bases in between. This CDR3 is built from 14 residues. Here the CDR3 DNA reads TGTGCCATCAGTGGTGACAGTACTAATGAAAAACTGTTTTTT. It yields the protein CAISGDSTNEKLFF.

The rearrangement uses TRBV5-1 and TRBJ2-1, with no clear D. Looked up from germline, CDR1 is SGHRS and CDR2 is YFSETQ. V was clipped by 2 bases and J by 5 bases, with 8 bases between them. The CDR3 has 13 residues. Here the CDR3 DNA reads TGCGCCAGCAGCTTTGCGGTTAACAATGAGCAGTTCTTC. This gives the protein CASSFAVNNEQFF.

The gene calls are TRBV6-6 and TRBJ2-6; 13 nucleotides line up with TRBD2. The CDR3 totals 16 residues. The germline V gene has CDR1 MNHNY and CDR2 SVGAGI (reference sequence). V lost 7 bases to trimming and J lost 2 bases; unmatched junction nucleotides: 2. CDR3 loop: CASTTSGRTGANVLTF. The CDR3 nucleotides are TGTGCCAGCACGACTAGCGGGAGGACTGGGGCCAACGTCCTGACTTTC.

The chain links TRBV7-3 to TRBJ1-5; tentatively, D is TRBD1 (5 bases). The germline CDR1 and CDR2 sequences are SGHTA and FQGTGA. This CDR3 spans 14 amino acids. Deletions cut 5 bases from V and 7 bases from J, with 15 bases between. DNA for the CDR3: TGTGCCAGCAGCCTTCTGGGGGGGGACCAGCCCCAGCATTTT. Protein product: CASSLLGGDQPQHF.

The chain combines TRBV5-8 with TRBJ1-2; D is uncertain. The CDR3 is 16 residues long. Germline loops: CDR1 SGHTS, CDR2 YDEGEE. Deletions cut 4 bases from V and 2 bases from J, with 18 bases between. The CDR3 spells CASSPIEARVNYGYTF. The CDR3 region has the DNA TGTGCCAGCAGCCCAATTGAGGCCAGAGTAAACTATGGCTACACCTTC.

In this sample, this clone turned up once. The chain is built from TRBV28 and TRBJ1-1, with 7 bases aligning to TRBD1. The CDR3 is 16 amino acids. Germline V gives CDR1 MDHEN, CDR2 SYDVKM. Germline trimming cut 5 bases from V and 0 bases from J; bases unmatched to any gene: 9. CDR3 nucleotides: TGTGCCAGCAGTGAACCGGGACAGCTTATGAACACTGAAGCTTTCTTT. As protein: CASSEPGQLMNTEAFF. Drawing the rest from reference TRBV28 and TRBJ1-1, the complete variable domain is DVKVTQSSRYLVKRTGEKVFLECVQDMDHENMFWYRQDPGLGLRLIYFSYDVKMKEKGDIPEGYSVSREKKERFSLILESASTNQTSMYLCASSEPGQLMNTEAFFGQGTRLTVV.

This clone was detected only a few times. V gene TRBV5-4 combines with J gene TRBJ1-2, with TRBD1 matching over 7 bases. Germline assignment: CDR1 SGHNT and CDR2 YYREEE (reference sequence). The CDR3 has 15 amino acids. V shed 5 bases, J shed 5 bases, and the junction held 12 bases outside the gene matches. The CDR3 protein is CASRFREAGGYGYTF. The CDR3 DNA reads TGTGCCAGCAGATTTCGGGAAGCAGGGGGATATGGCTACACCTTC.

The V gene is TRBV7-8, the J gene TRBJ2-5; no clear D gene. Germline values: CDR1 SGHVS, CDR2 FQNEAQ. This CDR3 comprises 15 residues. Trimming left V 5 bases short and J 1 base short, with 14 bases between. CDR3 nucleotide sequence: TGTGCCAGCAGCCCCCGGTATTTCCTCCAAGAGACCCAGTACTTC. This encodes CASSPRYFLQETQYF.

The gene calls are TRBV18 and TRBJ1-3; tentatively, D is TRBD1 (6 bases). This CDR3 is built from 15 residues. Germline V gene lookup returns CDR1 KGHSH and CDR2 LQKENI. V lost 2 bases, J lost 0 bases, and 8 bases lay in between. The CDR3 DNA follows: TGTGCCAGCTCACCAAACAGGGACTCTGGAAACACCATATATTTT. This translates into CASSPNRDSGNTIYF.

DNA of the CDR3: TGTGCCAGCTTGGAGGATAGCAATCAGCCCCAGCATTTT. Residues: CASLEDSNQPQHF. V and J are TRBV18 and TRBJ1-5; D is ambiguous. Germline V gene sequence: CDR1 KGHSH, CDR2 LQKENI. The CDR3 contains 13 residues. The germline V and J ends were trimmed by 7 bases and 0 bases, with 7 bases remaining between them.

V is TRBV18 and J is TRBJ1-4; TRBD1 agrees at 8 bases. Germline CDR1 and CDR2: KGHSH and LQKENI. V was pared by 3 bases and J by 4 bases, with 7 bases of the junction left unmatched. The CDR3 extends over 16 amino acids. CDR3 bases: TGTGCCAGCTCACCCAGGGGGCCCGGGCTTAATGAAAAACTGTTTTTT. Its translation is CASSPRGPGLNEKLFF.

The J gene is TRBJ1-3, the V gene TRBV7-8; no clear D gene. From germline, CDR1 is SGHVS and CDR2 FQNEAQ. The V and J ends lost 2 bases and 4 bases respectively, with 9 bases between them. The CDR3 loop spans 14 amino acids. The chain's CDR3 is CASSLTGSGNTIYF. CDR3 sequence (DNA): TGTGCCAGCAGCTTAACGGGATCAGGAAACACCATATATTTT.

The chain has TRBV6-1 and TRBJ1-2; TRBD1 matches at 8 bases. The CDR3 runs 16 residues. CDR1 is MNHNS, CDR2 SASEGT, per germline. The junction had 15 bases not matched to a gene; V was cut back by 4 bases and J by 8 bases. In DNA, the CDR3 is TGTGCCAGCAGTGCCCTGGGGGGGCAGGGGGCTCGAGGCTACACCTTC. This codes for CASSALGGQGARGYTF.

This clone was counted between two and nine times. CDR3 in DNA: TGCGCCAGCAGCCTCCGGGACAGGGGAAGCGAGCAGTACTTC. Protein: CASSLRDRGSEQYF. The chain recombines TRBV5-1 with TRBJ2-7; TRBD1 agrees at 10 bases. V lost 4 bases, J lost 6 bases, and 7 bases stayed unmatched. Germline V gene data show CDR1 as SGHRS and CDR2 as YFSETQ. This CDR3 contains 14 residues.

This chain links TRBV11-2 with TRBJ2-7; 9 nucleotides agree with TRBD2. This CDR3 region has 15 residues. The germline V gene has CDR1 SGHAT and CDR2 FQNNGV. V lost 3 bases to trimming and J lost 2 bases; unmatched junction nucleotides: 5. The CDR3 loop reads CASSLTSGTTYEQYF. CDR3 bases: TGTGCCAGCAGCTTGACTAGCGGAACTACCTACGAGCAGTACTTC.

This rearrangement joins TRBV19 to TRBJ2-2, with TRBD2 matching over 11 bases. CDR3 length equals 17 residues. Germline trimming cut 5 bases from V and 3 bases from J; bases unmatched to any gene: 8. Germline lookup yields CDR1 LNHDA and CDR2 SQIVND (reference sequence). As DNA, the CDR3 is TGTGCCAGTAGTGGACCGGGACTAGCGGACTACACCGGGGAGCTGTTTTTT. Translated, it gives CASSGPGLADYTGELFF.

The rearrangement joins TRBV11-3 to TRBJ2-7; tentative D call: TRBD2 (6 bases). CDR1 and CDR2 from the germline V gene are SGHNT and YENEEA. This CDR3 contains 13 residues. Trimming shortened V by 5 bases and J by 5 bases, and 13 bases separated the two germline ends. The CDR3 is CASSPQGGNEQYF. The CDR3 DNA sequence: TGTGCCAGCAGCCCGCAGGGCGGGAACGAGCAGTACTTC.

V is TRBV7-2 and J is TRBJ2-2, with TRBD2 matching 12 bases. There are 19 residues in the CDR3. V trimming: 3 bases; J trimming: 5 bases; junction bases outside the gene matches: 13. Germline V gene sequence: CDR1 SGHTA, CDR2 FQGNSA. The CDR3 sequence: CASSFRRTAGTSGTGELFF. The CDR3 region has the DNA TGTGCCAGCAGCTTTCGCCGAACCGCCGGGACTAGCGGGACCGGGGAGCTGTTTTTT.

The chain couples TRBV7-2 to TRBJ2-1; 14 bases map to TRBD2. After removal of 5 bases from V and 11 bases from J, the junction contained 17 bases not matched to a gene. From germline, CDR1 is SGHTA and CDR2 FQGNSA. The CDR3 is 18 amino acids. The CDR3 here is CASSQRSGTSGSQPKQFF. In DNA, the CDR3 is TGTGCCAGCAGCCAAAGATCCGGGACTAGCGGGAGCCAGCCAAAGCAGTTCTTC.